The TCR beta chain under discussion was sequenced for a study of T cell responses to AZD1222 COVID-19 vaccine. Sequencing used immunoSEQ multiplex PCR; TCRdb keeps in-frame clones, though not all of them. The data contain approximately 72,000 clones, roughly nine tenths of them singletons. The CDR3 totals 15 residues. The V gene lost 6 bases and the J gene lost 3 bases, with 16 bases spanning the gap. Germline V CDR1 and CDR2: SGHTS, YDEGEE. About this clone: What it binds is unknown.

Whole-study findings and limits: CD4 TCRs linked to vaccination spanned spike, dominating at 160-218 and 743-854. Researchers took repertoire samples only after the peak T cell response had come.

The V call is TRBV5-8, the J call TRBJ1-3, with a weak D call TRBD1 (5 bases). The source of this sequence is an adult who received the AZD1222 COVID-19 vaccine. The starting material was peripheral blood, obtained 28 days after the second AZD1222 dose. The DNA of the CDR3 is TGTGCCAGCACTATTACGGGGACGGGTGGAAACACCATATATTTT. It yields the protein CASTITGTGGNTIYF.